This T cell receptor beta chain was observed in a study of T cell repertoires in cytomegalovirus infection. V lost 2 bases to trimming and J lost 2 bases, with 11 bases between them. CDR3 length equals 14 residues. Germline lookup yields CDR1 SQVTM and CDR2 ANQGSEA. Worth noting for this clonotype: Its matching antigen is unknown.

TCRdb analysed the reads with MiXCR anew, one entry per CDR3 protein. The repertoire holds about 310,000 distinct CDR3 sequences, with 25% as singletons. Sequenced here: cultured PBMCs, sampled from culture after CMV antigen stimulation. The clonotype was recovered from a human donor in good health (CMV status not recorded). Some clones in this sample may be carry-over from other donors' samples. V gene TRBV29-1 combines with J gene TRBJ2-3; the D gene could be TRBD1 or TRBD2 (5 bases each). The DNA of the CDR3 is TGCAGCGTTGAATCGAGCGGACACACAGATACGCAGTATTTT. This sequence encodes CSVESSGHTDTQYF.